Listed below are T cell receptor beta chains from one sample, sequenced in a study of T cells after yellow fever vaccination. TCRdb redid the calling of the 5' RACE reads with MiXCR, one entry per CDR3 protein. The data hold some 670,000 distinct CDR3 sequences, with around an eighth observed a single time. The sequencing here drew on PBMCs, taken on the day of the yellow fever booster vaccination. The receptors shown here come from a man aged 25-45 years who received the YFV17D yellow fever vaccine. CDR3s include the opening cysteine and the closing phenylalanine or tryptophan. A D gene is named only where the DNA matches it firmly. Clone sizes are given selectively: once, few, many, or a class where the clone is expanded.

D: -; V: TRBV5-1; J: TRBJ2-3; size: few; CDR3: CASSFQAVSTDTQYF; DNA: TGCGCCAGCTCCTTCCAGGCTGTGAGCACAGATACGCAGTATTTT
D: TRBD2; V: TRBV9; J: TRBJ2-1; size: few; CDR3: CASTPREREGGLFNEQFF; DNA: TGTGCCAGCACCCCAAGAGAGCGGGAGGGCGGTTTGTTCAATGAGCAGTTCTTC
D: -; V: TRBV20-1; J: TRBJ2-5; size: few; CDR3: CSAGSPGKQETQYF; DNA: TGCAGTGCTGGGTCCCCTGGAAAGCAAGAGACCCAGTACTTC
D: TRBD1; V: TRBV4-3; J: TRBJ2-1; size: many; CDR3: CASSRYGTGVPYNEQFF; DNA: TGCGCCAGCAGCCGATACGGGACAGGGGTACCCTACAATGAGCAGTTCTTC
D: -; V: TRBV6-5; J: TRBJ2-7; size: -; CDR3: CASSYSGSAGSREQYF; DNA: TGTGCCAGCAGTTACTCTGGCAGCGCCGGGTCTCGAGAGCAGTACTTC
D: -; V: TRBV5-1; J: TRBJ1-2; size: few; CDR3: CASSFGTPEDGYTF; DNA: TGCGCCAGCAGCTTTGGGACACCGGAGGATGGCTACACCTTC
D: -; V: TRBV5-1; J: TRBJ1-2; size: many; CDR3: CASSVGSGTANYGYTF; DNA: TGCGCCAGCAGCGTAGGGTCCGGGACGGCAAACTATGGCTACACCTTC
D: -; V: TRBV7-2; J: TRBJ1-3; size: -; CDR3: CASSPAGTNSGNTIYF; DNA: TGTGCCAGCAGCCCTGCAGGGACTAACTCTGGAAACACCATATATTTT
D: -; V: TRBV7-9; J: TRBJ2-7; size: few; CDR3: CASSHGGGIYEQYF; DNA: TGTGCCAGCAGCCACGGGGGCGGTATCTACGAGCAGTACTTC
D: -; V: TRBV5-1; J: TRBJ2-7; size: -; CDR3: CASSPGQIVPYEQYF; DNA: TGCGCCAGCAGCCCCGGACAGATCGTCCCCTACGAGCAGTACTTC
D: TRBD1; V: TRBV12-3/TRBV12-4; J: TRBJ2-3; size: -; CDR3: CASSLDPTGAYSTDTQYF; DNA: TGTGCCAGCAGTTTAGATCCGACAGGGGCATATAGCACAGATACGCAGTATTTT